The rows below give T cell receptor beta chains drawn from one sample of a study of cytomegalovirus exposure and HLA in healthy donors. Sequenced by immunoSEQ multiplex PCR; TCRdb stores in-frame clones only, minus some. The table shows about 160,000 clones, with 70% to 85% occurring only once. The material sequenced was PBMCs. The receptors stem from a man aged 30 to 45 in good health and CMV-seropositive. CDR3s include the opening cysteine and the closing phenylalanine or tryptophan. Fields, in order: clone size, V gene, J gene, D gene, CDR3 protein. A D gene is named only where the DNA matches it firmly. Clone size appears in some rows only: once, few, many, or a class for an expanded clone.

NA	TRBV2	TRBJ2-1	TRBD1	CASRPGTGYNEQFF
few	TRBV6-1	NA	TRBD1	CASSYDRASYEQYF
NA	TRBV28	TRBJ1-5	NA	CASSPLGGGYQPQHF
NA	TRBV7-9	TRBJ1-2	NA	CASSSTKFYGYTF
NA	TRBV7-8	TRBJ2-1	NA	CASTGFDFTRNEQFF
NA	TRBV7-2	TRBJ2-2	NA	CASSPRHLSTNTGELFF
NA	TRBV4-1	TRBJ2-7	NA	CASSQDGGRGSREQYF
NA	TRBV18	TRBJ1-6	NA	CASSSGSNSPLHF
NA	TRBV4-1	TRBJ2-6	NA	CASSQEEGVGANVLTF
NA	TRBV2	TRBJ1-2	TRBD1	CASSEGQGSNYGYTF
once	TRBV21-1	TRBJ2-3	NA	CASSLRTQPACPDTQYF
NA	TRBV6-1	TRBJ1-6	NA	CASSDREDSPLHF
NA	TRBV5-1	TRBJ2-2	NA	CASGPSFAGPNTGELFF
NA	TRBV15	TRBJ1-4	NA	CATSGGLNEKLFF
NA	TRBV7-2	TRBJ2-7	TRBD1	CASSLGQGTYEQYF
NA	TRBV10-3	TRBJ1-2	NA	CAISVITNYGYTF
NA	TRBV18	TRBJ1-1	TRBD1	CASSPGQVGGGTEAFF
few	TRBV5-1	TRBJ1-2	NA	CASSLGTGPYTF
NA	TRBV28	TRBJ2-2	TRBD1	CASRGQVNTGELFF
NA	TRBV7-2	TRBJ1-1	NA	CASSLPGDNTEAFF